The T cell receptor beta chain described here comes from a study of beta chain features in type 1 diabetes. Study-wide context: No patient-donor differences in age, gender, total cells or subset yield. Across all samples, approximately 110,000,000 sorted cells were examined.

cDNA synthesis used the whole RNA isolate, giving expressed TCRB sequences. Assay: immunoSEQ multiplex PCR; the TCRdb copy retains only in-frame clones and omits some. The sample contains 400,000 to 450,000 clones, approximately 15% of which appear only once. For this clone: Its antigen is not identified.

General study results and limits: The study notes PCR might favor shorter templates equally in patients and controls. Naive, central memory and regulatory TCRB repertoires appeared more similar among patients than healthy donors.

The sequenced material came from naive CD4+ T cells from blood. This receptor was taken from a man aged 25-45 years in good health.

CDR3 in amino acids: CASSQDPPAVLFF. Written as DNA, the CDR3 is TGCGCCAGCAGCCAAGATCCACCGGCGGTGCTGTTTTTT. The V gene is TRBV4-3, the J gene TRBJ2-2; no clear D. The ends were cut back, 0 bases at V and 13 bases at J, with 12 bases in the middle. The CDR3 sequence is 13 residues long. Germline CDR1 is LGHNA and CDR2 is YSLEER.